This TCR beta chain was sequenced for a study of shared clonotypes between healthy human individuals. Of note for this clone: The antigen is undetermined.

Broader study findings: Generally, naive subsets (rather than memory subsets) showed larger estimated richness.

Unmatched junction bases numbered 7, after V lost 5 bases and J lost 0 bases. Germline CDR1 reads SGHVS; CDR2 reads FQNEAQ. This CDR3 comprises 16 residues. Naive CD8 cells comprised CD45RO-negative, CCR7-positively selected cells, excluding terminally differentiated effector memory CD45RA+ cells. The donors, all of them Caucasian adults, lived in Nashville, Tennessee. Clones were read by immunoSEQ multiplex PCR, and TCRdb kept only the in-frame ones, dropping some. This sample has roughly 2,000,000 clones, with just under 95% found just once. This chain uses TRBV7-8 with TRBJ2-7; TRBD2 agrees at 10 bases. This receptor was taken from a man between 18 and 35 years old in good health. What was sequenced was naive CD8+ T cells sorted from blood. The CDR3: CASSHRLAGISYEQYF. The CDR3 DNA reads TGTGCCAGCAGCCATCGACTAGCGGGCATCTCCTACGAGCAGTACTTC.